The following is a T cell receptor beta chain sequence with its context. CDR3 size: 15 residues. CDR1 SGHDN and CDR2 FVKESK come from the germline V gene. Trimming removed 4 bases from V and 8 bases from J, with 18 bases in between. The record originates from a study of blood T cell repertoires in COVID-19. Study information: The analysed material was cDNA or gDNA that came from T cells, B-cell-depleted T cells, or PBMCs.

Repertoires were generated with immunoSEQ multiplex PCR, while TCRdb's copy carries only in-frame clones and drops some. The sample contains 140,000 to 150,000 clones, approximately 90% of which appear only once. Source material: peripheral blood. This receptor was obtained from a human donor with COVID-19, enrolled during active disease. The donor label of this sample is uncertain. The chain employs TRBV14 and TRBJ1-3; tentative D call: TRBD1 (5 bases). CDR3 in amino acids: CASSPLRGILDTIYF. For the CDR3, the DNA is TGTGCCAGCAGCCCACTTAGGGGAATTCTGGACACCATATATTTT.